This T cell receptor (beta chain) stems from a study of blood T cell repertoires in COVID-19. The repertoire was sequenced with immunoSEQ multiplex PCR; TCRdb's copy has only in-frame clones and lacks some. This sample has roughly 23,000 clones, with 90% to 95% found just once. The CDR3 sequence is 11 residues long. The V end lost 3 bases, the J end lost 12 bases, and 9 bases lay between the germline ends. Germline V lookup: CDR1 MDHEN, CDR2 SYDVKM. The rearrangement uses TRBV28 and TRBJ2-1, with D possibly matching TRBD1 (7 bases). The sequence derives from a woman aged 45 to 65 with active COVID-19. Source material: peripheral blood. CDR3 DNA sequence: TGTGCCAGCAGTTTGCAGGGGGGGCAGTTCTTC. Encoded protein: CASSLQGGQFF.